The TCR beta chain under discussion was sequenced for a study of OX40 agonist ivuxolimab in advanced cancers. About the study: Patients were dosed with the agonistic anti-OX40 (CD134) antibody ivuxolimab. Dose-escalation patients were diagnosed with hepatocellular carcinoma, melanoma, renal cell cancer or head and neck cancer. Overall study findings and caveats: The study did not work out the antigen specificity of the expanded peripheral T cells. Researchers report that CD8+ T cells had, on average, more expanded clones than CD4+.

As for this clone: What it binds is unknown.

Profiled with immunoSEQ multiplex PCR; TCRdb holds only in-frame clones, not every one. The table includes around 14,000 clones, approximately 94% detected once. This CDR3 contains 14 residues. From germline, CDR1 is SGDLS and CDR2 YYNGEE. Trimming pared 4 bases from V and 3 bases from J, leaving 14 bases between. The source material was CD4+ or CD8+ T cells sorted from blood, sampled in a trial of the OX40 agonist ivuxolimab. This receptor was taken from an adult with an advanced solid tumor such as melanoma, head and neck, liver or kidney cancer. This chain links TRBV9 with TRBJ2-7, with D perhaps TRBD1 or TRBD2 (5 bases each). CDR3 DNA: TGTGCCAGCAGCCCGCGAGGGGTTGTCTACGAGCAGTACTTC. This encodes CASSPRGVVYEQYF.